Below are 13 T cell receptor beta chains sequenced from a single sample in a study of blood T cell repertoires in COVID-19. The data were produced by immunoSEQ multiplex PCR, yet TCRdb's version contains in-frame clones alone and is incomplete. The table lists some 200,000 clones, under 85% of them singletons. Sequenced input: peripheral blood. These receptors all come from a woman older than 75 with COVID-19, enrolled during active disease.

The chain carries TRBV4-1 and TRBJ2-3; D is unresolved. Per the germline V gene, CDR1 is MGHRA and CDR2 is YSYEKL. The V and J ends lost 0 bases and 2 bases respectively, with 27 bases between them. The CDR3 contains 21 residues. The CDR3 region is CASSQESPLSAASRHTDTQYF. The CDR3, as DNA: TGCGCCAGCAGCCAAGAAAGTCCCTTGTCGGCAGCCTCGCGGCACACAGATACGCAGTATTTT.

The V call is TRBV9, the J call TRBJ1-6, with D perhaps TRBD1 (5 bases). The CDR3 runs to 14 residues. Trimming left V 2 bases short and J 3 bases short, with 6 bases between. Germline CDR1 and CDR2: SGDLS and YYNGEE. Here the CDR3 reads CASSVDIYNSPLHF. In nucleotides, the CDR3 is TGTGCCAGCAGCGTGGACATCTATAATTCACCCCTCCACTTT.

Here the CDR3 reads CASSIGPATNEKLFF. The CDR3 nucleotides read TGTGCCAGTAGTATAGGGCCAGCAACTAATGAAAAACTGTTTTTT. This rearrangement joins TRBV19 to TRBJ1-4; D uncertain. The CDR3 loop spans 15 amino acids. V gave up 1 base and J gave up 0 bases, with 6 bases separating them. Germline V CDR1 and CDR2: LNHDA, SQIVND (reference sequence).

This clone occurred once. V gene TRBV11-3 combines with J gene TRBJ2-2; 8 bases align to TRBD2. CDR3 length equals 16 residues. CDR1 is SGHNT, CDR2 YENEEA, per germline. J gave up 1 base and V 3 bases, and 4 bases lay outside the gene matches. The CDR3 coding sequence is TGTGCCAGCAGCTTTGGACTAGCCATGAACACCGGGGAGCTGTTTTTT. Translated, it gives CASSFGLAMNTGELFF.

CDR3 sequence: CASSAGGPAIETQYF. CDR3 nucleotides: TGTGCCAGCAGCGCCGGAGGGCCAGCTATAGAGACCCAGTACTTC. J is TRBJ2-5 and V is TRBV9, with D perhaps matching TRBD2 (6 bases). Trimming pared 3 bases from V and 4 bases from J, leaving 16 bases between. The CDR3 is made up of 15 amino acids. CDR1 is SGDLS and CDR2 is YYNGEE in the germline V gene.

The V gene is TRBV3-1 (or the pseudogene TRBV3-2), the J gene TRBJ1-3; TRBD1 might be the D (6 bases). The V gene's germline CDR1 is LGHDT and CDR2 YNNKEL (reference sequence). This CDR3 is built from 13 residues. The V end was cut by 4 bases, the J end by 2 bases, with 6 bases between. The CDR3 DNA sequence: TGTGCCAGCAGCCCAGGGGCTGGAAACACCATATATTTT. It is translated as CASSPGAGNTIYF.

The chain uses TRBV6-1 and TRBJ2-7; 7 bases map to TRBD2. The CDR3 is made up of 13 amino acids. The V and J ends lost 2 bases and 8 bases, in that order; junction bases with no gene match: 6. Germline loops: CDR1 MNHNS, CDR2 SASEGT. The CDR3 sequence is CASSETLGTKQYF. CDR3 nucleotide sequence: TGTGCCAGCAGTGAAACTCTCGGGACTAAGCAGTACTTC.

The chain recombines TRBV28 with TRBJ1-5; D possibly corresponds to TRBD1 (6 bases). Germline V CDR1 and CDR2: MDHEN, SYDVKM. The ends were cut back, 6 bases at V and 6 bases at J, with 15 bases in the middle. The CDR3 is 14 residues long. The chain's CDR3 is CASSRQRGFQPQHF. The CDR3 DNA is TGTGCCAGCAGCCGCCAAAGGGGGTTTCAGCCCCAGCATTTT.

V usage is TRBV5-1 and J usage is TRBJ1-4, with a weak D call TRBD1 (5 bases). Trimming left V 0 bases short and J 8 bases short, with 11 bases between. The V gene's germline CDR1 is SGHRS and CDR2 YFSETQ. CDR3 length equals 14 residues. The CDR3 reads CASSLEGVGEKLFF. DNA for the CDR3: TGCGCCAGCAGCTTGGAAGGGGTAGGAGAAAAACTGTTTTTT.

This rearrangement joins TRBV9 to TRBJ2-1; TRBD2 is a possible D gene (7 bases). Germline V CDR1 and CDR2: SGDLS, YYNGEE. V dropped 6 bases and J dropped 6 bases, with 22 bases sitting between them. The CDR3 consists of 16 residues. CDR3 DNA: TGTGCCAGCACGCCCTTGGGGGGGGCCCTCCGCAATGAGCAGTTCTTC. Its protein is CASTPLGGALRNEQFF.

The chain's CDR3 is CASSQEGTLRVTGELFF. CDR3 coding DNA: TGCGCCAGCAGCCAAGAGGGGACTCTCAGGGTCACCGGGGAGCTGTTTTTT. The chain combines TRBV4-1 with TRBJ2-2, with D perhaps TRBD2 (6 bases). This CDR3 contains 17 residues. CDR1 MGHRA and CDR2 YSYEKL come from the germline V gene. Trimming left V 0 bases short and J 4 bases short, with 15 bases between.

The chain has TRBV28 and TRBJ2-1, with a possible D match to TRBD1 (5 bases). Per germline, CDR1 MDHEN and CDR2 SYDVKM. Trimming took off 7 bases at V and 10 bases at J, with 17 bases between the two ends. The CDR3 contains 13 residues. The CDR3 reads CASTRRDSSEQFF. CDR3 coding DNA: TGTGCCAGCACCCGACGTGACAGTTCGGAGCAGTTCTTC.

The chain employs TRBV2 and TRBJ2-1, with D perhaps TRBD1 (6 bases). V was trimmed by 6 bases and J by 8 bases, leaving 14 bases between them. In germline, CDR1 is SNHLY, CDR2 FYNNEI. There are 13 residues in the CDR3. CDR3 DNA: TGTGCCAGCAGGATACAGGGTAGGGATGAGCAGTTCTTC. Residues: CASRIQGRDEQFF.